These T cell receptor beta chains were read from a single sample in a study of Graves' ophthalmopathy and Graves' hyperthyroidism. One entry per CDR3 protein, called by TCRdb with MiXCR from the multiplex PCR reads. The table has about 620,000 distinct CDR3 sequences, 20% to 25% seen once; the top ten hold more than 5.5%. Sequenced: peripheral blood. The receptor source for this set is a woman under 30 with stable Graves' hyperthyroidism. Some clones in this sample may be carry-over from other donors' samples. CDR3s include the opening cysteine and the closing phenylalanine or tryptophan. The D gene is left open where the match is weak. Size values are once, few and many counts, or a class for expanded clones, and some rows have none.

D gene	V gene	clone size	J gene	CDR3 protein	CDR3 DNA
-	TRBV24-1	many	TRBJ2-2	CATGTPNTGELFF	TGTGCCACCGGGACTCCTAACACCGGGGAGCTGTTTTTT
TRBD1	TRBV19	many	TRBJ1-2	CASSIGQGADGYTF	TGTGCCAGTAGTATAGGACAGGGGGCGGATGGCTACACCTTC
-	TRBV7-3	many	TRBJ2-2	CASSFGGGGVTGELFF	TGTGCCAGCAGCTTTGGGGGAGGGGGAGTCACCGGGGAGCTGTTTTTT
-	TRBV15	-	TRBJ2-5	CATSREGDPQETQYF	TGTGCCACCAGCAGAGAGGGTGACCCCCAAGAGACCCAGTACTTC
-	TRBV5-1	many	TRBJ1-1	CASSLADVAFF	TGCGCCAGCAGCTTGGCCGATGTAGCTTTCTTT
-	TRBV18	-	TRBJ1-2	CASSPSDRWGYTF	TGTGCCAGCTCACCTTCTGACAGATGGGGCTACACCTTC
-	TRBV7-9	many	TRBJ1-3	CASSLGLRNTIYF	TGTGCCAGCAGCTTAGGGCTGCGGAACACCATATATTTT
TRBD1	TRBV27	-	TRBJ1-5	CASSSTGGRGNQPQHF	TGTGCCAGCAGTTCGACAGGGGGAAGGGGCAATCAGCCCCAGCATTTT
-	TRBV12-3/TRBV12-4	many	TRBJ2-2	CASSFPRDDTGELFF	TGTGCCAGCAGTTTCCCCAGGGATGACACCGGGGAGCTGTTTTTT
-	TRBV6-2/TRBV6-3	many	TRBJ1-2	CASSYFRADGYTF	TGTGCCAGCAGTTACTTCAGGGCTGATGGCTACACCTTC
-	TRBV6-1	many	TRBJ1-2	CASSTAGARGYTF	TGTGCCAGCAGTACGGCAGGGGCGCGGGGCTACACCTTC
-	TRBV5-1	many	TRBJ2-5	CASRRNEGGKTQYF	TGCGCCAGCCGTCGGAACGAGGGCGGGAAGACCCAGTACTTC
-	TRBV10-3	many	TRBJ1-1	CATKTDDTEAFF	TGTGCCACAAAGACAGACGACACTGAAGCTTTCTTT
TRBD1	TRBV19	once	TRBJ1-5	CASSSGTGVHNQPQHF	TGTGCCAGTAGTTCCGGGACAGGGGTTCACAATCAGCCCCAGCATTTT
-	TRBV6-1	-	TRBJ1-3	CASSHRPGHPSGNTIYF	TGTGCCAGCAGCCATAGACCGGGACACCCCTCTGGAAACACCATATATTTT
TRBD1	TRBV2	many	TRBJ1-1	CASILGGQLNTEAFF	TGTGCCAGCATCCTCGGGGGACAGCTGAACACTGAAGCTTTCTTT
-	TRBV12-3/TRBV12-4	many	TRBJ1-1	CASRTTVAEAFF	TGTGCCAGCAGGACGACAGTCGCTGAAGCTTTCTTT
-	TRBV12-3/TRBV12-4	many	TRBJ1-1	CASFSGAGVTEAFF	TGTGCCAGCTTCTCAGGGGCGGGAGTCACTGAAGCTTTCTTT
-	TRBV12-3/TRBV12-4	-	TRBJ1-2	CASSFWGQPGRYGYTF	TGTGCCAGCAGTTTCTGGGGGCAGCCAGGGAGATATGGCTACACCTTC
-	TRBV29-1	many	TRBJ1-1	CSVEDMVVGTEAFF	TGCAGCGTTGAAGATATGGTAGTGGGCACTGAAGCTTTCTTT
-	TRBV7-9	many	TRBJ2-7	CASSGNSQGNTYEQYF	TGTGCCAGCTCAGGGAATTCACAGGGTAACACCTACGAGCAGTACTTC
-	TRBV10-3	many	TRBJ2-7	CAISARRAEQYF	TGTGCCATCAGTGCTAGACGCGCCGAGCAGTACTTC
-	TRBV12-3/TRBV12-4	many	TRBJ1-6	CASSFAPRPLHF	TGTGCCAGCAGTTTCGCCCCCCGACCCCTCCACTTT
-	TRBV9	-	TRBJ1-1	CASSVGPRDTEAFF	TGTGCCAGCAGCGTTGGACCCAGGGACACTGAAGCTTTCTTT
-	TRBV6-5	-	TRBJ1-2	CASSSIRAPLTAGYTF	TGTGCCAGCAGTTCTATCCGGGCCCCCCTCACCGCTGGCTACACCTTC
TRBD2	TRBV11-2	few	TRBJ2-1	CASSSPRRGSGSSNEQFF	TGTGCCAGCAGCTCCCCGAGGAGGGGTAGCGGGAGTTCCAATGAGCAGTTCTTC
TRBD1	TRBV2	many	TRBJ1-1	CASSDWDRAPF	TGTGCCAGCAGTGATTGGGACAGGGCCCCCTTT
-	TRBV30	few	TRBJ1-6	CAWRASGTPNSPLHF	TGTGCCTGGAGGGCCTCCGGGACACCTAATTCACCCCTCCACTTT
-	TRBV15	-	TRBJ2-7	CATSTPLAGVDEQYF	TGTGCCACCAGCACCCCACTGGCTGGGGTCGACGAGCAGTACTTC
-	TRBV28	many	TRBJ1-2	CASSIGGNGYTF	TGTGCCAGCAGCATCGGGGGAAATGGCTACACCTTC
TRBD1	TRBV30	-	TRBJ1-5	CAWSASRGLDQPQHF	TGTGCCTGGAGCGCCAGCAGGGGGTTGGATCAGCCCCAGCATTTT